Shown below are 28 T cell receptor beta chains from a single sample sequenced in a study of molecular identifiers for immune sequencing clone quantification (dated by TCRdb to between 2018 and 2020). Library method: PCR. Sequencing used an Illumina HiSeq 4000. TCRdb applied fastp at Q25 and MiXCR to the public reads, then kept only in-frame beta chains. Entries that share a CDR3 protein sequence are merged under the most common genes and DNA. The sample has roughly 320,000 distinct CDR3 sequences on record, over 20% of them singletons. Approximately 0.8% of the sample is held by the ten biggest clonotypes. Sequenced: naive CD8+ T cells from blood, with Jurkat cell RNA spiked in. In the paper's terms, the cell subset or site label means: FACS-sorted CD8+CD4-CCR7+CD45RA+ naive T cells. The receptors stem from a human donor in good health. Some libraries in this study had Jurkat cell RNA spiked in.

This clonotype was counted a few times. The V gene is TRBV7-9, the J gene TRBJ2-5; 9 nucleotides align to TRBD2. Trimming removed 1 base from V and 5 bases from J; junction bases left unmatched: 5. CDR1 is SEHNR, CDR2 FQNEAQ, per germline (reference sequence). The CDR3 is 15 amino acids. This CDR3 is CASSLDSSGMETQYF. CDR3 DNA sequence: TGTGCCAGCAGCTTAGATTCTAGCGGGATGGAGACCCAGTACTTC.

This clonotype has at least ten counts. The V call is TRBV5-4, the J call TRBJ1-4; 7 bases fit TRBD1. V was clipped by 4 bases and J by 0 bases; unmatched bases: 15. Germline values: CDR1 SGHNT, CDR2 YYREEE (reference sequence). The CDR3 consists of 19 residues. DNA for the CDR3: TGTGCCAGCAGCCCCTCGACAGGGCTAGAGGATGCAACTAATGAAAAACTGTTTTTT. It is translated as CASSPSTGLEDATNEKLFF.

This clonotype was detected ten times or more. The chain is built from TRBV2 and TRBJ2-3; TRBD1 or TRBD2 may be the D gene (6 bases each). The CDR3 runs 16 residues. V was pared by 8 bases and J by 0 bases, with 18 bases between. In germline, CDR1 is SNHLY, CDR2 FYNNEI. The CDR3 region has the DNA TGTGCCAGCGGCCACCCAGGGGACTTCAGCACAGATACGCAGTATTTT. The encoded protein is CASGHPGDFSTDTQYF. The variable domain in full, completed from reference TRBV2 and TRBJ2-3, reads EPEVTQTPSHQVTQMGQEVILRCVPISNHLYFYWYRQILGQKVEFLVSFYNNEISEKSEIFDDQFSVERPDGSNFTLKIRSTKLEDSAMYFCASGHPGDFSTDTQYFGPGTRLTVL.

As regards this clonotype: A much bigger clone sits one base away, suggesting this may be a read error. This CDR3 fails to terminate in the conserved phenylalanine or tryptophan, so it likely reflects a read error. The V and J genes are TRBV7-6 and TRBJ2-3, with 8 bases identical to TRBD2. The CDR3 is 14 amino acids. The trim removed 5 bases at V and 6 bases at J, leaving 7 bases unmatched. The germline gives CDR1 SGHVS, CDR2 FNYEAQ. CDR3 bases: TGTGCCAGCAGCCAAAGCGGGAGTCGGGATACGCAGTATTTA. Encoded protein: CASSQSGSRDTQYL.

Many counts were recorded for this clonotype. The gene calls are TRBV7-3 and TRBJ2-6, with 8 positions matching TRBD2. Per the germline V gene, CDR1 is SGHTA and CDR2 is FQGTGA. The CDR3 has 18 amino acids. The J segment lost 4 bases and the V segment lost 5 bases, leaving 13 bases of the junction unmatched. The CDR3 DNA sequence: TGTGCCAGCAGCCCTCAGGGGATAGCGGGATTGGGGGCCAACGTCCTGACTTTC. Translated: CASSPQGIAGLGANVLTF.

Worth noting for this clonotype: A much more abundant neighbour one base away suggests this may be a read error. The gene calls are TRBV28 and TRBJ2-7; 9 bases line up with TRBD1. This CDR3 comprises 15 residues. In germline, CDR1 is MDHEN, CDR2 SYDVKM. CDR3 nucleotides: TGTGCCAGCAGTCACCGCAACAGGGGGCCCTACGGGCAGTACTTC. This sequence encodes CASSHRNRGPYGQYF.

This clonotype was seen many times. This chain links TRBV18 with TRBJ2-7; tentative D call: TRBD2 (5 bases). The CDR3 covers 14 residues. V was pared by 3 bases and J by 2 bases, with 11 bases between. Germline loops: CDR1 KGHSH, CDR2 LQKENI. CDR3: CASSPGDSAYEQYF. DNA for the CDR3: TGTGCCAGCTCACCCGGGGATTCGGCCTACGAGCAGTACTTC. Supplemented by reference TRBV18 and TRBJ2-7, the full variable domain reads NAGVMQNPRHLVRRRGQEARLRCSPMKGHSHVYWYRQLPEEGLKFMVYLQKENIIDESGMPKERFSAEFPKEGPSILRIQQVVRGDSAAYFCASSPGDSAYEQYFGPGTRLTVT.

The CDR3 sequence is CASSGQGGGNEQFF. In nucleotides, the CDR3 is TGCGCCAGCAGCGGCCAGGGGGGGGGCAATGAGCAGTTCTTC. The chain carries TRBV4-3 and TRBJ2-1, with D perhaps matching TRBD1 or TRBD2 (7 bases each). The CDR3 runs 14 residues. The V end lost 5 bases, the J end lost 6 bases, and 14 bases lay between the germline ends. CDR1 LGHNA and CDR2 YSLEER come from the germline V gene.

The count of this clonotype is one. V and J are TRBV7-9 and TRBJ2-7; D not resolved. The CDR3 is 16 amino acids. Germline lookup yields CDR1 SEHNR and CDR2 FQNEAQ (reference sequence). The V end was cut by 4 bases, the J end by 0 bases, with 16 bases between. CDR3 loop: CASSSPDGESSYEQYF. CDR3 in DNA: TGTGCCAGCAGCTCCCCGGACGGAGAGAGCTCCTACGAGCAGTACTTC.

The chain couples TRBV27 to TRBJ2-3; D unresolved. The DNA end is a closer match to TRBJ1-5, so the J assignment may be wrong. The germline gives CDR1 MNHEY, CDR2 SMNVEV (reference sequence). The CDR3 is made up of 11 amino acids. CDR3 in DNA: TGTGCCAGCAGGGTCACAGATACGCAGCATTTT. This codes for CASRVTDTQHF.

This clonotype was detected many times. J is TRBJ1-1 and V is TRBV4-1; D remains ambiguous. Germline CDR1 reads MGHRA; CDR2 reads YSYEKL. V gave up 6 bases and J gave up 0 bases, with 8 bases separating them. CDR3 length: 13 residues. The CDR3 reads CASSRGMNTEAFF. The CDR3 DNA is TGCGCCAGCAGTCGAGGAATGAACACTGAAGCTTTCTTT.

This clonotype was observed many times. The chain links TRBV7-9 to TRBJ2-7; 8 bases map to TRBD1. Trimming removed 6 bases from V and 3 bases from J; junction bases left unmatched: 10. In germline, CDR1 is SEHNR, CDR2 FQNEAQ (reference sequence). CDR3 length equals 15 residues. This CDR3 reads CASSRTFDRGYEQYF. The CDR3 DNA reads TGTGCCAGCAGTCGAACTTTCGACAGGGGCTACGAGCAGTACTTC.

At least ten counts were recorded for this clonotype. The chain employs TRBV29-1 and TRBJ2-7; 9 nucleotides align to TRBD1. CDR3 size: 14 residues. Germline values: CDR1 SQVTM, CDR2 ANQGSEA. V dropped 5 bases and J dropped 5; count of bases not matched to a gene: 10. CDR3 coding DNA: TGCAGCGTTCTTCGGACAGGGGTGGTCCACGAGCAGTACTTC. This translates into CSVLRTGVVHEQYF.

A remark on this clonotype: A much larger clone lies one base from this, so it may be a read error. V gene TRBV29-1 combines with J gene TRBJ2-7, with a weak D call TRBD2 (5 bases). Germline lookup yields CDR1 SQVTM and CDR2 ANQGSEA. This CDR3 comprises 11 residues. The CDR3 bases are TGCAGCGTGGCTGAGGGTCTTGAGCAGCACTTC. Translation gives CSVAEGLEQHF.

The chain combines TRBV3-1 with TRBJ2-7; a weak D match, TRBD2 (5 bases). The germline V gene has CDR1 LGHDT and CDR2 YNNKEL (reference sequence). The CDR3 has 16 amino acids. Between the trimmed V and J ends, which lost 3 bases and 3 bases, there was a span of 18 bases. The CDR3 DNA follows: TGTGCCAGCAGCCATCCGGCGGGCGGGTCCTACTACGAGCAGTACTTC. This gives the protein CASSHPAGGSYYEQYF.

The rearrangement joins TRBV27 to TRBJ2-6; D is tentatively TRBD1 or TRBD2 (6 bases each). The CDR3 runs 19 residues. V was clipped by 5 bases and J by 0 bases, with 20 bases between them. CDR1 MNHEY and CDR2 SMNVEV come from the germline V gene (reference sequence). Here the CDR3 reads CASSLEDRRVFSGANVLTF. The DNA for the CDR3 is TGTGCCAGCAGTCTAGAAGACAGGAGGGTTTTCTCTGGGGCCAACGTCCTGACTTTC.

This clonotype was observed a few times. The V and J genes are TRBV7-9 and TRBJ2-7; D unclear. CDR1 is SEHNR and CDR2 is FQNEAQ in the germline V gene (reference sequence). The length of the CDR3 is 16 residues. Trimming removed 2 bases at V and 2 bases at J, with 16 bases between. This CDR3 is CASSLPTRETTYEQYF. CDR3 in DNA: TGTGCCAGCAGCTTACCCACAAGAGAGACAACCTACGAGCAGTACTTC.

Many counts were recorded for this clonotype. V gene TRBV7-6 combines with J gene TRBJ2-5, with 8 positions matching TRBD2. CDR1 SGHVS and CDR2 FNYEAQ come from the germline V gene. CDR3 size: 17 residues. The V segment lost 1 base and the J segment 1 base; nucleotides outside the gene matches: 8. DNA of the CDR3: TGTGCCAGCAGCTTAGAACCACTAGCGGAACCCCAAGAGACCCAGTACTTC. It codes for CASSLEPLAEPQETQYF. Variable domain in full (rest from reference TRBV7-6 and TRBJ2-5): GAGVSQSPRYKVTKRGQDVALRCDPISGHVSLYWYRQALGQGPEFLTYFNYEAQQDKSGLPNDRFSAERPEGSISTLTIQRTEQRDSAMYRCASSLEPLAEPQETQYFGPGTRLLVL.

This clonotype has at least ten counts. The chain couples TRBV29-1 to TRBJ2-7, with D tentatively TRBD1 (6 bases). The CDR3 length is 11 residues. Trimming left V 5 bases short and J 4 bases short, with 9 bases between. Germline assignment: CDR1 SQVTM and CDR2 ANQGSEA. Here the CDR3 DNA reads TGCAGCGTTTACCAGGGGTACGAGCAGTACTTC. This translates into CSVYQGYEQYF.

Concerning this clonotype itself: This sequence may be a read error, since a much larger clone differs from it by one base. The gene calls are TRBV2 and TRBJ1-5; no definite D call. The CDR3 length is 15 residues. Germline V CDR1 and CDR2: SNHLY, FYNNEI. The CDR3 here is CASREGGYSNQPQHF. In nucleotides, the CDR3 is TGTGCCAGCAGAGAAGGAGGGTATAGCAATCAGCCCCAGCATTTT. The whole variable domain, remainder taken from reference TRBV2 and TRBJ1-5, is EPEVTQTPSHQVTQMGQEVILRCVPISNHLYFYWYRQILGQKVEFLVSFYNNEISEKSEIFDDQFSVERPDGSNFTLKIRSTKLEDSAMYFCASREGGYSNQPQHFGDGTRLSIL.

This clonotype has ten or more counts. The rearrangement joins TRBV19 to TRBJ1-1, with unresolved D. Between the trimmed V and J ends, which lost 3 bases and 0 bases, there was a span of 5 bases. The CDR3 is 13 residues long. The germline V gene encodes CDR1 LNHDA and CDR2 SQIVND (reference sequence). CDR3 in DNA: TGTGCCAGTAGTATTCTTATGAACACTGAAGCTTTCTTT. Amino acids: CASSILMNTEAFF.

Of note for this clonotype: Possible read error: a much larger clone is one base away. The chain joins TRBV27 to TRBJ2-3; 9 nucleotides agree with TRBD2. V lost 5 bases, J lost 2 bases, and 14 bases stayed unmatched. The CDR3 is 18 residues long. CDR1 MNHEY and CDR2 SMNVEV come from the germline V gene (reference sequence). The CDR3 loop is CASSLFPSGVLLTDTQYF. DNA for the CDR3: TGTGCCAGCAGTCTTTTCCCTAGCGGGGTCCTCCTCACAGATACGCAGTATTTT.

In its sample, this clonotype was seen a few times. The DNA for the CDR3 is TGTGCCTGGAGTCCCCCCCCGAGGGGGGGATACGCTGAAGCTTTCTTT. Amino acid sequence: CAWSPPPRGGYAEAFF. The chain links TRBV30 to TRBJ1-1; possible D gene TRBD1, 6 bases. There are 16 residues in the CDR3. V dropped 2 bases and J dropped 6 bases, with 22 bases sitting between them. Looked up from germline, CDR1 is GTSNPN and CDR2 is SVGIG (reference sequence).

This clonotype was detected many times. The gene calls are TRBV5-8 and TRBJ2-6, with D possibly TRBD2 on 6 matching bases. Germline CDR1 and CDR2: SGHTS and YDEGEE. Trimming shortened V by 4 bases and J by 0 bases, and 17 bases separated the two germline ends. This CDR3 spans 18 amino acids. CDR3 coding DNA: TGTGCCAGCAGCCCAAGGCTGCCGGGAGACTCTGGGGCCAACGTCCTGACTTTC. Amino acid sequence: CASSPRLPGDSGANVLTF.

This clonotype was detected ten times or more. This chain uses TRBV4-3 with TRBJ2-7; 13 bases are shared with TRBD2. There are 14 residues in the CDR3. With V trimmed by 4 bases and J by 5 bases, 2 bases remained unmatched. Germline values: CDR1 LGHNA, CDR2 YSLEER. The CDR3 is CASSPGTSGNEQYF. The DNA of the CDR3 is TGCGCCAGCAGCCCGGGGACTAGCGGGAACGAGCAGTACTTC.

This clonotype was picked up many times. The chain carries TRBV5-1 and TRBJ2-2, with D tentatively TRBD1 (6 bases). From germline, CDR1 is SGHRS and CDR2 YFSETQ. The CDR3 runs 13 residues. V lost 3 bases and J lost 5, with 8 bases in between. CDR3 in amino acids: CASSWDTTGELFF. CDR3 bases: TGCGCCAGCAGCTGGGACACGACCGGGGAGCTGTTTTTT.

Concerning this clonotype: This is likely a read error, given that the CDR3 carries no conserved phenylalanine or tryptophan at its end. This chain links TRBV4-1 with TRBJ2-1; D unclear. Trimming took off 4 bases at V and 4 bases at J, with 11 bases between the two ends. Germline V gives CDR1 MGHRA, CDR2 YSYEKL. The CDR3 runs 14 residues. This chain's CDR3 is CASSLSTEYNEQFL. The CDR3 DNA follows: TGCGCCAGCAGCCTTTCAACAGAGTACAATGAGCAGTTCCTC.

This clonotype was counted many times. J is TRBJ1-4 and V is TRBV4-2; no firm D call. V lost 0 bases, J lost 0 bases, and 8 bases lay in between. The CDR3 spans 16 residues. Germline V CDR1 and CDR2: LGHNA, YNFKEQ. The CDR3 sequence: CASSQDRHATNEKLFF. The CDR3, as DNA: TGTGCCAGCAGCCAAGATCGCCATGCAACTAATGAAAAACTGTTTTTT.